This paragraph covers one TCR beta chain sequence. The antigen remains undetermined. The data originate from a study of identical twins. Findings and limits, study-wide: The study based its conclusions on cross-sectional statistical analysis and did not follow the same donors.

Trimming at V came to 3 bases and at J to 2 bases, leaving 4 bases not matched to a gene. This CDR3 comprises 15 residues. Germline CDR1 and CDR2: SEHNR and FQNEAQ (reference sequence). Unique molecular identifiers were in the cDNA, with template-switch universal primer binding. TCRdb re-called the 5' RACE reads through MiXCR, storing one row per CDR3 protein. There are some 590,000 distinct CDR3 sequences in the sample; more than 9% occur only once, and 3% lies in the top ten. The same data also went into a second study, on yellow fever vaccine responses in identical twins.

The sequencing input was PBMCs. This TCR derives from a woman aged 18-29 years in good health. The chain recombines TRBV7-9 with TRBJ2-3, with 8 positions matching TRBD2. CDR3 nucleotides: TGTGCCAGCAGCTTGGCGACTAGCGCCACAGATACGCAGTATTTT. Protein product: CASSLATSATDTQYF. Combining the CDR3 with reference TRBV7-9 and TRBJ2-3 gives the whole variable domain DTGVSQNPRHKITKRGQNVTFRCDPISEHNRLYWYRQTLGQGPEFLTYFQNEAQLEKSRLLSDRFSAERPKGSFSTLEIQRTEQGDSAMYLCASSLATSATDTQYFGPGTRLTVL.